The 18 T cell receptor beta chains below all came from one sample that was sequenced in a study of blood T cells in healthy people across ages. Alongside a J-beta primer mix, a sample-barcoded 5' primer served in a second PCR lasting roughly 7 to 11 cycles. One entry per CDR3 protein results from TCRdb running MiXCR on the 5' RACE reads. Found here are 800,000 to 900,000 distinct CDR3 sequences, about 59% of them singletons; the top ten hold about a quarter. Sequencing was performed on blood. These receptors all come from a man aged 25-45 years in good health.

Only a few counts were recorded for this clonotype. This chain joins TRBV10-3 and TRBJ2-5, with TRBD2 matching 11 bases. CDR1 is ENHRY, CDR2 SYGVKD, per germline. Trimming took 4 bases from V and 4 from J; bases not matched to a gene: 5. There are 15 residues in the CDR3. DNA for the CDR3: TGTGCCATCAGTGCTAGCGGGGGGAATCGAGAGACCCAGTACTTC. Protein sequence: CAISASGGNRETQYF.

The chain links TRBV6-2 or TRBV6-3 to TRBJ2-5; 8 bases are shared with TRBD1. The J call is in doubt because the DNA end fits TRBJ2-7 better. The germline CDR1 and CDR2 sequences are MNHEY and SVGEGT. The CDR3 contains 13 residues. The CDR3 coding sequence is TGTGCCAGTCTCGGACAGGGAGACTACGAGCAGTACTTC. Its translation: CASLGQGDYEQYF.

Points on this clonotype: A junction boundary mismatches the germline segment, possibly from a read error. This sequence joins TRBV20-1 and TRBJ1-6; 10 bases match TRBD1. The CDR3 runs to 16 residues. Germline CDR1 DFQATT, CDR2 SNEGSKA (reference sequence). In DNA form, the CDR3 reads TGCGGTGCGAGGGATTTGACAGGGGGCGATAATTCACCCCTCCACTTT. This translates into CGARDLTGGDNSPLHF.

The chain joins TRBV2 to TRBJ1-2; D unclear. Germline loops: CDR1 SNHLY, CDR2 FYNNEI. Trimming shortened V by 1 base and J by 9 bases, and 12 bases separated the two germline ends. The CDR3 has 13 amino acids. CDR3 amino acids: CASSEDPSRSYTF. The CDR3 bases are TGTGCCAGCAGTGAAGACCCCTCGAGGAGCTACACCTTC.

This chain's CDR3 is CASSATAQGSNEQFF. CDR3 sequence (DNA): TGTGCCAGCAGCGCCACCGCCCAAGGGTCCAATGAGCAGTTCTTC. The chain combines TRBV9 with TRBJ2-1; D uncertain. Germline CDR1 and CDR2: SGDLS and YYNGEE. The length of the CDR3 is 15 residues. The V and J ends lost 3 bases and 6 bases respectively, with 16 bases between them.

In its sample, this clonotype was seen a few times. The gene calls are TRBV10-3 and TRBJ1-4; D is uncertain. Germline V lookup: CDR1 ENHRY, CDR2 SYGVKD. Trimming stripped 0 bases from V and 5 bases from J, with 10 bases between. The CDR3 contains 15 residues. The DNA of the CDR3 is TGTGCCATCAGTGAGTCATCCCGCCTCAATGAAAAACTGTTTTTT. It yields the protein CAISESSRLNEKLFF.

The J gene is TRBJ1-6, the V gene TRBV10-3, with a possible D match to TRBD1 (5 bases). The V and J ends lost 0 bases and 3 bases respectively, with 15 bases between them. Germline values: CDR1 ENHRY, CDR2 SYGVKD. There are 18 residues in the CDR3. The CDR3 nucleotides read TGTGCCATCAGTGAGTCTAGGAGGGGCATCCTCTATAATTCACCCCTCCACTTT. Translated: CAISESRRGILYNSPLHF.

The chain is built from TRBV4-3 and TRBJ1-5; maybe TRBD1 (6 bases). The V and J ends lost 0 bases and 4 bases respectively, with 10 bases between them. The CDR3 contains 15 residues. From germline, CDR1 is LGHNA and CDR2 YSLEER. The DNA of the CDR3 is TGCGCCAGCAGCCAAGACGTGAGGGGGAATCAGCCCCAGCATTTT. Residues: CASSQDVRGNQPQHF.

The rearrangement uses TRBV10-3 and TRBJ1-2; D possibly corresponds to TRBD1 (6 bases). V lost 5 bases and J 4 bases, leaving 14 bases between the germline ends. Germline V lookup: CDR1 ENHRY, CDR2 SYGVKD. The CDR3 consists of 14 residues. CDR3 region: CAISPQGMGYGYTF. The CDR3 nucleotides read TGTGCCATCAGTCCACAGGGAATGGGCTATGGCTACACCTTC.

V gene TRBV27 combines with J gene TRBJ2-7; D remains ambiguous. CDR1 and CDR2 from the germline V gene are MNHEY and SMNVEV (reference sequence). Trimming pared 0 bases from V and 3 bases from J, leaving 6 bases between. This CDR3 is built from 13 residues. CDR3 in DNA: TGTGCCAGCAGTTTATCCCTCAACTACGAGCAGTACTTC. It codes for CASSLSLNYEQYF.

This chain joins TRBV29-1 and TRBJ2-1, with D possibly matching TRBD1 (5 bases). The V gene's germline CDR1 is SQVTM and CDR2 ANQGSEA. V was clipped by 5 bases and J by 2 bases, with 10 bases between them. This CDR3 region has 13 residues. For the CDR3, the DNA is TGCAGCGTTCAAAGGGGCACCTACAATGAGCAGTTCTTC. Amino acids: CSVQRGTYNEQFF.

The rearrangement uses TRBV11-3 and TRBJ2-5, with 8 bases lining up with TRBD1. Germline V gene data show CDR1 as SGHNT and CDR2 as YENEEA. The J segment lost 1 base and the V segment lost 2 bases, leaving 3 bases of the junction unmatched. The CDR3 has 15 residues. CDR3 residues: CASSLRTGPQETQYF. CDR3 bases: TGTGCCAGCAGCTTACGGACAGGGCCCCAAGAGACCCAGTACTTC.

The rearrangement joins TRBV29-1 to TRBJ2-7, with 10 bases aligning to TRBD1. Germline loops: CDR1 SQVTM, CDR2 ANQGSEA. The J segment lost 1 base and the V segment lost 6 bases, leaving 9 bases of the junction unmatched. The CDR3 runs to 15 residues. CDR3 in DNA: TGCAGCGTCGGTCCGGGACAGGGGACTTCCTACGAGCAGTACTTC. It translates to CSVGPGQGTSYEQYF.

This clonotype was seen repeatedly, ten times or more. The CDR3 bases are TGTGCCATCAGTGAAGGGGGAAGGTACGAGCAGTACTTC. This encodes CAISEGGRYEQYF. V and J are TRBV10-3 and TRBJ2-7; TRBD1 might be the D (6 bases). Trimming removed 3 bases at V and 4 bases at J, with 10 bases between. Germline V gene lookup returns CDR1 ENHRY and CDR2 SYGVKD. CDR3 length: 13 amino acids.

As regards this clonotype: Lacking the conserved final phenylalanine or tryptophan, this CDR3 likely reflects a read error. V is TRBV4-2 and J is TRBJ2-7; 12 positions match TRBD2. The CDR3 contains 19 residues. Germline V CDR1 and CDR2: LGHNA, YNFKEQ. With 3 bases clipped from V and 4 bases from J, the junction kept 16 bases outside the gene matches. CDR3 DNA sequence: TGTGCCAGCAGCCAGGATGGCCTAGCGGGGGGGGGAGGAGATTACGAGCAGTACCTC. Its translation: CASSQDGLAGGGGDYEQYL.

This clonotype was observed a few times. J is TRBJ1-3 and V is TRBV24-1, with 10 bases identical to TRBD1. The trim removed 9 bases at V and 1 base at J, leaving 5 bases unmatched. This CDR3 comprises 15 residues. Germline V CDR1 and CDR2: KGHDR, SFDVKD. The CDR3 DNA follows: TGTGCCACCGAGGGACAGGGGACTTCTGGAAACACCATATATTTT. The encoded protein is CATEGQGTSGNTIYF.

In this sample, this clonotype turned up once. The rearrangement uses TRBV20-1 and TRBJ2-3, with D maybe TRBD1 (5 bases). This CDR3 is 15 amino acids long. V dropped 3 bases and J dropped 1 base, with 14 bases sitting between them. The germline gives CDR1 DFQATT, CDR2 SNEGSKA (reference sequence). The CDR3 bases are TGCAGTGCTAGTGCGGCAGGGCTGGGCACAGATACGCAGTATTTT. Encoded protein: CSASAAGLGTDTQYF.

The table lists this clonotype with a few counts. A clone one base away is much larger, so this may be a read error. This rearrangement joins TRBV20-1 to TRBJ2-1; D may be TRBD1 or TRBD2 (5 bases each). The J call may be wrong; the DNA end is better matched by TRBJ2-7. CDR1 DFQATT and CDR2 SNEGSKA come from the germline V gene (reference sequence). The CDR3 has 15 amino acids. The CDR3 here is CSAMYRRGLYNEQYF. The CDR3 region has the DNA TGCAGTGCCATGTATCGACGGGGCCTCTACAATGAGCAGTACTTC.